The 21 T cell receptor beta chains presented below share a single source sample, sequenced in a study of T cells in women clearing cervical HPV infection. The data were produced by immunoSEQ multiplex PCR, yet TCRdb's version contains in-frame clones alone and is incomplete. The table gives 20,000 to 25,000 clones; the top ten clones make up 6% to 7% of it. Sequenced sample: blood buffy coat. These receptors all come from a woman between 18 and 70 years old with a cervical HPV16 infection that either progressed to CIN3+ or cleared (not recorded which).

Points on this clone: The read gets to within 3 residues of the CDR3 end, and the germline J gene fills in the rest. J is TRBJ1-1 and V is TRBV5-1, with D possibly matching TRBD1 (6 bases). CDR3 length: 13 residues. The germline gives CDR1 SGHRS, CDR2 YFSETQ. The sequenced CDR3 bases are TGCGCCAGCAGCTCCCAAAATAAGGGGGAT. Translation: CASSSQNKGD. The whole CDR3 is CASSSQNKGDAFF.

A word on this clone: The read terminates 3 residues ahead of where the CDR3 ends, so the germline J gene completes it. The J gene is TRBJ2-1, the V gene TRBV2; tentatively, D is TRBD2 (6 bases). This CDR3 has 15 residues. Germline V CDR1 and CDR2: SNHLY, FYNNEI. V shed 5 bases and J shed 7 bases, with 18 bases lying between them. This chain's CDR3 is CASSQISGTLNEQFF. Incomplete CDR3 DNA: TGTGCCAGCAGTCAAATATCCGGGACTCTAAATGAG. Looking up the rest from reference TRBV2 and TRBJ2-1 gives the full variable domain: EPEVTQTPSHQVTQMGQEVILRCVPISNHLYFYWYRQILGQKVEFLVSFYNNEISEKSEIFDDQFSVERPDGSNFTLKIRSTKLEDSAMYFCASSQISGTLNEQFFGPGTRLTVL.

Concerning this clone itself: The read gets to within 3 residues of the CDR3 end, and the germline J gene fills in the rest. J is TRBJ1-2 and V is TRBV19, with 10 nucleotides matching TRBD1. CDR3 length: 14 amino acids. The V gene's germline CDR1 is LNHDA and CDR2 SQIVND (reference sequence). The CDR3 here is CASSAQTGGGGYTF. The sequenced part of the CDR3 DNA is TGTGCCAGTAGTGCCCAGACAGGGGGCGGAGGC.

Comment on this clone: The read stops 3 residues short of the end of the CDR3; the missing end is completed from the germline J gene. The chain recombines TRBV6-2 or TRBV6-3 with TRBJ2-2; 8 bases line up with TRBD1. CDR1 is MNHEY and CDR2 is SVGEGT in the germline V gene. CDR3 length: 17 residues. The CDR3 loop reads CASSSPRQGSTNEKLFF. The DNA read from the CDR3 is TGTGCCAGCAGTTCCCCGAGACAGGGGTCAACTAATGAAAAG.

Concerning this clone itself: Sequencing ends 3 residues short of the CDR3 end; the germline J gene provides the rest. The V call is TRBV5-6, the J call TRBJ2-3, with a possible D match to TRBD1 (5 bases). CDR3 length equals 15 residues. Germline V CDR1 and CDR2: SGHDT, YYEEEE. The CDR3 bases that were read are TGTGCCAGCAGCGATGGGGCTGTTAGCAATCAGCCG. The encoded protein is CASSDGAVSNQP. The CDR3 in full is CASSDGAVSNQPQYF.

Notes on this clone: Sequencing ends 3 residues short of the CDR3 end; the germline J gene provides the rest. V is TRBV5-1 and J is TRBJ2-2, with 12 positions matching TRBD1. The length of the CDR3 is 16 residues. Germline V gene lookup returns CDR1 SGHRS and CDR2 YFSETQ. The DNA read from the CDR3 is TGCGCCAGCAGATTCGGGACAGGGGGCGATTATGAAAAG. It specifies CASRFGTGGDYEK. Given in full, the CDR3 is CASRFGTGGDYEKLFF.

A word on this clone: The read ends 3 residues before the CDR3 terminus; that terminus is restored from the germline J gene. The V call is TRBV7-6, the J call TRBJ1-2; 8 positions agree with TRBD1. This CDR3 is 14 amino acids long. Germline CDR1 reads SGHVS; CDR2 reads FNYEAQ. The DNA read from the CDR3 is TGTGCCAGCAGCTTAGCGGGACAGGCCTACGAC. Its protein product is CASSLAGQAYD. In full, the CDR3 reads CASSLAGQAYDYTF.

In the case of this clone: The read terminates 3 residues before the CDR3 end, so the remaining end is supplied by the germline J gene. The chain recombines TRBV7-8 with TRBJ1-5; tentative D call: TRBD1 (6 bases). CDR1 and CDR2 (germline): SGHVS, FQNEAQ. This CDR3 contains 14 residues. V was clipped by 7 bases and J by 6 bases, with 16 bases between them. The sequenced part of the CDR3 DNA is TGTGCCAGCACCCTCCGGGGGGCCAGTCAGCCC. It is translated as CASTLRGASQP. The full CDR3 is CASTLRGASQPQHF.

In regard to this clone: The read terminates 3 residues ahead of where the CDR3 ends, so the germline J gene completes it. The chain is built from TRBV28 and TRBJ2-1; 11 bases fit TRBD2. Germline CDR1 reads MDHEN; CDR2 reads SYDVKM. V lost 6 bases and J lost 6; bases outside the gene matches: 7. The CDR3 totals 15 residues. The CDR3 loop is CASRLAGGYVNEQFF. The part of the CDR3 DNA that was read is TGTGCCAGCAGATTAGCGGGAGGGTACGTCAATGAG.

A remark on this clone: The read comes to an end 3 residues before the CDR3 does, leaving the germline J gene to fill in the end. This chain uses TRBV5-1 with TRBJ2-2; D ambiguous. The CDR3 runs to 15 residues. From germline, CDR1 is SGHRS and CDR2 YFSETQ. The chain's CDR3 is CASSLEPGTNEKLFF. The CDR3 DNA, read in part, is TGCGCCAGCAGCTTGGAGCCCGGAACTAATGAAAAG.

On this clone: The read falls 3 residues short of the CDR3 end, and the missing part is taken from the germline J gene. The chain has TRBV20-1 and TRBJ1-1; weak D call: TRBD1 (6 bases). This CDR3 is 17 amino acids long. The germline V gene has CDR1 DFQATT and CDR2 SNEGSKA (reference sequence). Trimming cost V 2 bases and J 5 bases, with 24 bases left between them. Partial CDR3 DNA: TGCAGTGCTAGAACGTCGCCAGGGGCCTCCAGGGAGACTGAA. Protein product: CSARTSPGASRETE. Given in full, the CDR3 is CSARTSPGASRETEAFF.

The CDR3 sequence: CASSQQAVGETQYF. The CDR3 bases that were read are TGCGCCAGCAGCCAACAAGCGGTAGGAGAGACC. This chain uses TRBV5-1 with TRBJ2-5; D is perhaps TRBD2 (5 bases). The read falls 3 residues short of the CDR3 end, and the missing part is taken from the germline J gene. The CDR3 contains 14 residues. Per the germline V gene, CDR1 is SGHRS and CDR2 is YFSETQ. V was pared by 4 bases and J by 4 bases, with 14 bases between.

Turning to this clone: The read stops 3 residues short of the end of the CDR3; the missing end is completed from the germline J gene. V and J are TRBV7-9 and TRBJ1-1; no reliable D call. Between the trimmed V and J ends, which lost 5 bases and 6 bases, there was a span of 7 bases. The CDR3 totals 11 residues. From germline, CDR1 is SEHNR and CDR2 FQNEAQ (reference sequence). The DNA read from the CDR3 is TGTGCCAGCAGCCTATCTCCTGAA. Amino acids: CASSLSPE. The full-length CDR3 reads as CASSLSPEAFF.

Turning to this clone: The read is 3 residues too short to cover the CDR3 end, so that end is filled in from the germline J gene. The chain links TRBV5-1 to TRBJ1-4; tentatively, D is TRBD1 (5 bases). Trimming left V 0 bases short and J 4 bases short, with 13 bases between. Germline lookup yields CDR1 SGHRS and CDR2 YFSETQ. The length of the CDR3 is 16 residues. CDR3 bases read: TGCGCCAGCAGCTTGGAATCCCCAGGGCATAATGAAAAA. Its translation: CASSLESPGHNEK. The entire CDR3 is CASSLESPGHNEKLFF.

A remark on this clone: The read halts 3 residues ahead of the CDR3 end, with the missing end drawn from the germline J gene. The V gene is TRBV20-1, the J gene TRBJ2-2; D not resolved. The CDR3 contains 14 residues. The germline V and J ends were trimmed by 6 bases and 0 bases, with 11 bases remaining between them. Germline V gene sequence: CDR1 DFQATT, CDR2 SNEGSKA (reference sequence). CDR3 protein: CSARPSANTGELFF. The CDR3 DNA, read in part, is TGCAGTGCCAGACCCAGCGCGAACACCGGGGAG.

In the case of this clone: The read is 3 residues too short to cover the CDR3 end, so that end is filled in from the germline J gene. The chain uses TRBV19 and TRBJ2-4; D is perhaps TRBD1 (5 bases). The CDR3 totals 18 residues. Looked up from germline, CDR1 is LNHDA and CDR2 is SQIVND (reference sequence). The CDR3 sequence is CASSKGQVGQPANYGQYF. The sequenced CDR3 bases are TGTGCCAGTAGTAAGGGGCAAGTCGGACAACCAGCTAACTATGGT. The full variable domain, completed using reference TRBV19 and TRBJ2-4, is DGGITQSPKYLFRKEGQNVTLSCEQNLNHDAMYWYRQDPGQGLRLIYYSQIVNDFQKGDIAEGYSVSREKKESFPLTVTSAQKNPTAFYLCASSKGQVGQPANYGQYFGAGTRLSVL.

Turning to this clone: The CDR3 end lies 3 residues beyond the end of the read and is filled in from the germline J gene. The V and J genes are TRBV4-1 and TRBJ2-7; 15 bases are a match to TRBD2. The length of the CDR3 is 15 residues. Germline-derived CDR1 and CDR2 are MGHRA and YSYEKL. J gave up 5 bases and V 4 bases, and 3 bases lay outside the gene matches. The part of the CDR3 DNA that was read is TGCGCCAGCAGCCTGGGACTAGCGGGAGGAGACGAG. It is translated as CASSLGLAGGDE. The whole CDR3 protein reads CASSLGLAGGDEQYF.

Comment on this clone: The read comes to an end 3 residues before the CDR3 does, leaving the germline J gene to fill in the end. The V call is TRBV20-1, the J call TRBJ2-3; 11 bases fit TRBD2. The CDR3 is 17 residues long. Germline CDR1 and CDR2: DFQATT and SNEGSKA (reference sequence). CDR3 sequence: CSARVLAGAVREETQYF. CDR3 DNA (partial): TGCAGTGCTAGGGTACTAGCGGGAGCGGTGCGGGAAGAGACG.

The CDR3 is CASRVGGYNEQFF. The sequenced CDR3 bases are TGCGCCAGCAGGGTAGGCGGATACAATGAG. The chain carries TRBV5-1 and TRBJ2-1, with D hard to call. The read ends 3 residues early relative to the CDR3; the germline J gene fills the gap. V was cut by 5 bases and J by 4 bases, with 10 bases left in between. The CDR3 length is 13 residues. Germline CDR1 SGHRS, CDR2 YFSETQ.

Concerning this clone: At one end the junction does not follow the germline gene, possibly because of a read error. The read gets to within 3 residues of the CDR3 end, and the germline J gene fills in the rest. The chain couples TRBV5-4 to TRBJ1-2, with 10 bases lining up with TRBD1. CDR3 length equals 16 residues. Germline V lookup: CDR1 SGHNT, CDR2 YYREEE (reference sequence). The CDR3 DNA, read in part, is TGTACCAGCAGCTTGAGCCTTGACAGGGGGCCCGGCGGC. Protein: CTSSLSLDRGPGG. The whole CDR3 protein is CTSSLSLDRGPGGYTF.

On this clone itself: From the germline J gene comes the end of the CDR3, since the read stops 3 residues before it. Other DNA sequences from this sample encode an identical CDR3 as well. V is TRBV18 and J is TRBJ1-3; no clear D. Looked up from germline, CDR1 is KGHSH and CDR2 is LQKENI. The germline V and J ends were trimmed by 3 bases and 0 bases, with 15 bases remaining between them. The CDR3 is made up of 17 amino acids. CDR3 residues: CASSPASGRNSGNTIYF. The DNA read from the CDR3 is TGTGCCAGCTCACCTGCGAGCGGCCGAAACTCTGGAAACACC.